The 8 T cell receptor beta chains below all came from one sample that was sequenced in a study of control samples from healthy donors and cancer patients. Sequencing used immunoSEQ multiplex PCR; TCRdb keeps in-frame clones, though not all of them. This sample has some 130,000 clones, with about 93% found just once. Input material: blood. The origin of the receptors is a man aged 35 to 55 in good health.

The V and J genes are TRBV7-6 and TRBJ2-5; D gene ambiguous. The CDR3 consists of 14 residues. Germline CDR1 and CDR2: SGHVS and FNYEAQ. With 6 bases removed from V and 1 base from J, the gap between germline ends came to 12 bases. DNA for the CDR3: TGTGCCAGCAGACTGACCCCTACCCAAGAGACCCAGTACTTC. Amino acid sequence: CASRLTPTQETQYF.

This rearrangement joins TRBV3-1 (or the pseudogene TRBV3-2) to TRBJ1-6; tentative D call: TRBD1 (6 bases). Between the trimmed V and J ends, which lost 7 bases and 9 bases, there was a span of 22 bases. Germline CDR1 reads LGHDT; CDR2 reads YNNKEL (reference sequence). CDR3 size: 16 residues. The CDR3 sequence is CASTPASGAGGSPLHF. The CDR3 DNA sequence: TGTGCCAGCACCCCAGCATCAGGGGCTGGTGGTTCACCCCTCCACTTT.

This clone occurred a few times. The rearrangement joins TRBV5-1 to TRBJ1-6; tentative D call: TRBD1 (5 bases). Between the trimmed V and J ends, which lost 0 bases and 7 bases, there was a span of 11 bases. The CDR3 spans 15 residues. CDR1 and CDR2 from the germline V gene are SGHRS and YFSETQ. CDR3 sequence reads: CASSLAGTGNSPLHF. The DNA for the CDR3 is TGCGCCAGCAGCTTGGCCGGGACGGGCAATTCACCCCTCCACTTT. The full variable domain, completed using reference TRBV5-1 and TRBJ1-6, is KAGVTQTPRYLIKTRGQQVTLSCSPISGHRSVSWYQQTPGQGLQFLFEYFSETQRNKGNFPGRFSGRQFSNSRSEMNVSTLELGDSALYLCASSLAGTGNSPLHFGNGTRLTVT.

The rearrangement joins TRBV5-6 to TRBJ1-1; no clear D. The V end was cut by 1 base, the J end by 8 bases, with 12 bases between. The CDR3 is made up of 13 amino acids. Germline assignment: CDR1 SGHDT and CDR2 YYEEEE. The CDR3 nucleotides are TGTGCCAGCAGCTTGAACCTTTTTAACGAAGCTTTCTTT. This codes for CASSLNLFNEAFF. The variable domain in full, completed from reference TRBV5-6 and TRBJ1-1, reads DAGVTQSPTHLIKTRGQQVTLRCSPKSGHDTVSWYQQALGQGPQFIFQYYEEEERQRGNFPDRFSGHQFPNYSSELNVNALLLGDSALYLCASSLNLFNEAFFGQGTRLTVV.

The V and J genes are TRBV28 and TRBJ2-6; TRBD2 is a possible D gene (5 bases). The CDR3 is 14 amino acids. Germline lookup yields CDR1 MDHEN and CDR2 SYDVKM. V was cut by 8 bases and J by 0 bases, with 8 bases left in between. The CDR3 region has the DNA TGTGCCAGCTATGGGAGCTCTGGGGCCAACGTCCTGACTTTC. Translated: CASYGSSGANVLTF. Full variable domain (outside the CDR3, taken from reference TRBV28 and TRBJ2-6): DVKVTQSSRYLVKRTGEKVFLECVQDMDHENMFWYRQDPGLGLRLIYFSYDVKMKEKGDIPEGYSVSREKKERFSLILESASTNQTSMYLCASYGSSGANVLTFGAGSRLTVL.

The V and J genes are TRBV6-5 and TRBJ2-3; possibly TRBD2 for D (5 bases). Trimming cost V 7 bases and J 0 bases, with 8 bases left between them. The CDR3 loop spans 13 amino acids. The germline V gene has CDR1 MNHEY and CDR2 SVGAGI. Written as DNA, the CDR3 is TGTGCCAGCATGTGGGAGAGCACAGATACGCAGTATTTT. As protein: CASMWESTDTQYF.

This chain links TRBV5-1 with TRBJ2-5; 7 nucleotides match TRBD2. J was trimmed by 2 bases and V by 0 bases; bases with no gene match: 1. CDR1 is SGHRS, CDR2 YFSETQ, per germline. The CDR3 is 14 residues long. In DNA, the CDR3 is TGCGCCAGCAGCTTGGGAGCGGGACAAGAGACCCAGTACTTC. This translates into CASSLGAGQETQYF.

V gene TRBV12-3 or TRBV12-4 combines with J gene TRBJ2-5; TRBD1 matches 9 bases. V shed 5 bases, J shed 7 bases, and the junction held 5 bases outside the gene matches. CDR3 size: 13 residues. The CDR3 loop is CASSRGTGRTQYF. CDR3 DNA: TGTGCCAGCAGTCGCGGGACAGGGAGGACCCAGTACTTC.